This TCR beta chain was recorded in a study of blood T cell repertoires in COVID-19. As for the study in general: In each case, the material was cDNA or gDNA derived from T cells, B-cell-depleted T cells, or PBMCs.

The J segment lost 4 bases and the V segment lost 7 bases, leaving 8 bases of the junction unmatched. The CDR3 covers 15 residues. In germline, CDR1 is MNHEY, CDR2 SVGAGI. Seattle patients were enrolled during active infection and followed longitudinally. Per the authors' pipeline: The assay estimated nucleated cells by amplifying reference gene primers. Sequencing used immunoSEQ multiplex PCR; TCRdb keeps in-frame clones, though not all of them. V and J calls and clone size are as listed in that table; D and trimming were resolved from the DNA. The table includes roughly 410,000 clones, 89% detected once.

The sequence came from a woman aged 40 to 50 with COVID-19, enrolled during active disease. Material for sequencing was peripheral blood. The chain couples TRBV6-5 to TRBJ2-1; the match to TRBD1 covers 9 bases. The CDR3 here is CASTRQGDFYNEQFF. For the CDR3, the DNA is TGTGCCAGCACCCGACAGGGGGATTTTTACAATGAGCAGTTCTTC.